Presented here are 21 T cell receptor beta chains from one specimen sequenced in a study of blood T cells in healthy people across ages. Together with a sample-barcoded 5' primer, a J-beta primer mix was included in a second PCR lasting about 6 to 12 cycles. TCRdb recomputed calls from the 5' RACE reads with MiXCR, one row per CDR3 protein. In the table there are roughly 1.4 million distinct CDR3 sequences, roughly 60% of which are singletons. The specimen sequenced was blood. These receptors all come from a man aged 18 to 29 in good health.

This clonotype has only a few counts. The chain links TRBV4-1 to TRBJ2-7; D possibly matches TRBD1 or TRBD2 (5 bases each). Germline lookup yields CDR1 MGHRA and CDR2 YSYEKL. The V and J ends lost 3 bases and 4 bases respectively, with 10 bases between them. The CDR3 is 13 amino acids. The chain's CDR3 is CASSHAGGYEQYF. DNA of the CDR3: TGCGCCAGCAGCCATGCTGGGGGTTACGAGCAGTACTTC.

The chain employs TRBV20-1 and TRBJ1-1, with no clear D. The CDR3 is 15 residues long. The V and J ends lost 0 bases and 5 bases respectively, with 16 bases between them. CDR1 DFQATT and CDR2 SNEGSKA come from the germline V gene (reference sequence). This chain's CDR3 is CSARDPGRGLTEAFF. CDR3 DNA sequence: TGCAGTGCTAGAGACCCTGGGAGAGGTCTTACTGAAGCTTTCTTT.

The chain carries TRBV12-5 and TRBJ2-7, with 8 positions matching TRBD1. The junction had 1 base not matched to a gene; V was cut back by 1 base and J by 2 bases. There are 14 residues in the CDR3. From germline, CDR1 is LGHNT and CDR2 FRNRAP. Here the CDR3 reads CASGLGQGPYEQYF. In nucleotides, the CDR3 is TGTGCTAGTGGTTTGGGACAGGGGCCCTACGAGCAGTACTTC.

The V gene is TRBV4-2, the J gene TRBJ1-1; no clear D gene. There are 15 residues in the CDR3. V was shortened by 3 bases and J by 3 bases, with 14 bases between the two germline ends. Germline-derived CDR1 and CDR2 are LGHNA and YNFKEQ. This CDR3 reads CASSQITAHDTEAFF. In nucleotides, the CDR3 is TGTGCCAGCAGCCAGATAACGGCTCATGACACTGAAGCTTTCTTT.

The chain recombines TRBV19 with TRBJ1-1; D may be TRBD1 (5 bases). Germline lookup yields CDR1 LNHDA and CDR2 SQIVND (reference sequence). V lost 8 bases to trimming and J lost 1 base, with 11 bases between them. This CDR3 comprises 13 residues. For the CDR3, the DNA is TGTGCCAGTCTCCTGGGGGGGAACACTGAAGCTTTCTTT. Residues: CASLLGGNTEAFF.

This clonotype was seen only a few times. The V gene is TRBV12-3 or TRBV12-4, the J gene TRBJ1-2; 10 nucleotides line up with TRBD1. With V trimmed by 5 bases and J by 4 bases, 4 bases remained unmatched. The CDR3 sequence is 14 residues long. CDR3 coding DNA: TGTGCCAGCAGTGTTGGACAGGGGGGCTATGGCTACACCTTC. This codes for CASSVGQGGYGYTF.

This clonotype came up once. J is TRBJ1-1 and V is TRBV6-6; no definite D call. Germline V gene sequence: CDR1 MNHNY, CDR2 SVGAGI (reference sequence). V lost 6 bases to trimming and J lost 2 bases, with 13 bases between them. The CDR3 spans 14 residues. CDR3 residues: CASRRAQVNTEAFF. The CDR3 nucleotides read TGTGCCAGCAGACGCGCCCAGGTAAACACTGAAGCTTTCTTT.

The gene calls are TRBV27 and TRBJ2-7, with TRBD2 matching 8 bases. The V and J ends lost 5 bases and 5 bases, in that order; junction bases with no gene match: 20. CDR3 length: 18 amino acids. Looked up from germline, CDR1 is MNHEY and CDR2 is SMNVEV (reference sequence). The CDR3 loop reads CASSPLLGLASPLDEQYF. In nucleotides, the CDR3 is TGTGCCAGCAGTCCGCTACTTGGACTAGCAAGCCCTTTGGACGAGCAGTACTTC.

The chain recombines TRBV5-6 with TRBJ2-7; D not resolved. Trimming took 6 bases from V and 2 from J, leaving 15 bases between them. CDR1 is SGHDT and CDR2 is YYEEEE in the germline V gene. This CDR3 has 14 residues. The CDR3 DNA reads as TGTGCCAGCAACTCTCTTGCGGTAACCTACGAGCAGTACTTC. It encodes CASNSLAVTYEQYF.

CDR3 residues: CASTPTELVSPLHF. For the CDR3, the DNA is TGTGCCAGCACGCCGACGGAATTAGTGTCACCCCTCCACTTT. The chain uses TRBV25-1 and TRBJ1-6; D gene uncertain. The CDR3 has 14 amino acids. Trimming cost V 7 bases and J 10 bases, with 17 bases left between them. Germline-derived CDR1 and CDR2 are MGHDK and SYGVNS.

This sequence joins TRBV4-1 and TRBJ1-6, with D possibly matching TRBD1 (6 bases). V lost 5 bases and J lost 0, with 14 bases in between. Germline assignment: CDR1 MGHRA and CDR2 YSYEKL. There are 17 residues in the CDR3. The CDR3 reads CASSTTGSTSYNSPLHF. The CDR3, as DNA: TGCGCCAGCAGCACAACAGGGTCGACCTCCTATAATTCACCCCTCCACTTT.

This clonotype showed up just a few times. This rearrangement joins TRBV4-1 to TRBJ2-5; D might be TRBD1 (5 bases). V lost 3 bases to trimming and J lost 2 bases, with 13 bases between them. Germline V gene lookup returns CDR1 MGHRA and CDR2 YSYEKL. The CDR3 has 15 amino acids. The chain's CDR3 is CASSHQAGAQETQYF. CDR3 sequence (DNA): TGCGCCAGCAGCCATCAGGCTGGGGCTCAAGAGACCCAGTACTTC.

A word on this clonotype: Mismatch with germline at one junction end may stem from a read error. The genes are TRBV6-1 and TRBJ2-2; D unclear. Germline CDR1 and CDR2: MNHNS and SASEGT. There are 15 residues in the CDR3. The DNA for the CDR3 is TGTGCCAGCAGAGAAGATAGGGCATGGGGCGGGGAGCTGTTTTTT. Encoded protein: CASREDRAWGGELFF.

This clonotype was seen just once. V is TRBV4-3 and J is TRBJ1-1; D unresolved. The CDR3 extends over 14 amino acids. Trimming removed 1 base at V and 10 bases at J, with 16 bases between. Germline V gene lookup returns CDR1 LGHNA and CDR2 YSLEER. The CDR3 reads CASSQGEGPFGAFF. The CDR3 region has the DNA TGCGCCAGCAGCCAAGGGGAAGGCCCCTTTGGAGCTTTCTTT.

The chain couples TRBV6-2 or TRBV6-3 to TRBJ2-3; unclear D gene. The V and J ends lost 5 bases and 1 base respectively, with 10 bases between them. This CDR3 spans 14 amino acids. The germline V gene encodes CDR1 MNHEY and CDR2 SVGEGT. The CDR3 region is CASSRRPRTDTQYF. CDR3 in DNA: TGTGCCAGCAGTCGACGACCCCGCACAGATACGCAGTATTTT.

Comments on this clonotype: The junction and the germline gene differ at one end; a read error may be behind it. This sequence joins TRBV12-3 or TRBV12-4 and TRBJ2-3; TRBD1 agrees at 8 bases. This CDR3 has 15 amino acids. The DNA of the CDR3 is TGTGCCAGCAGTTTGGACAGGGTAAGCACAGATGCGCAATATTTT. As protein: CASSLDRVSTDAQYF.

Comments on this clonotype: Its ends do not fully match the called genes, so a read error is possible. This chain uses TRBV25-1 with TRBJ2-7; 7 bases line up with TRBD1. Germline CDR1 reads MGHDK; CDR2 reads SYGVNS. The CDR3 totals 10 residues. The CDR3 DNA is TGCCCCCCAGGGGGATGCGAGCAGTACTTC. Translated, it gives CPPGGCEQYF.

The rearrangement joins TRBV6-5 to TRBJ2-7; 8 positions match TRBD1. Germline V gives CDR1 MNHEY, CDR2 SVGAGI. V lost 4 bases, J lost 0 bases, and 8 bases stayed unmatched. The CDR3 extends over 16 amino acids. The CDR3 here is CASSFRTGRSSYEQYF. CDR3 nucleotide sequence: TGTGCCAGCAGTTTTAGGACAGGGAGAAGCTCCTACGAGCAGTACTTC.

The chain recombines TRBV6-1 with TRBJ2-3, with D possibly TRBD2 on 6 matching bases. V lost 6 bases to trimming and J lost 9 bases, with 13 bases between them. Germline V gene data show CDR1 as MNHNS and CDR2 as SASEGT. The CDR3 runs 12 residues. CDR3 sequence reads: CASSAWGETQYF. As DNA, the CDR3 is TGTGCCAGCAGCGCCTGGGGGGAGACGCAGTATTTT.

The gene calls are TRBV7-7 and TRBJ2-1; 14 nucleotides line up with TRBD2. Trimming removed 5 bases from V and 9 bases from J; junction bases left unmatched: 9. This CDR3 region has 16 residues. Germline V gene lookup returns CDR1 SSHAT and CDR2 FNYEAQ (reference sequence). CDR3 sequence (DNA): TGTGCCAGCAGCCGGACTAGCGGGGGGAGGAGTGGTGAGCAGTTCTTC. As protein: CASSRTSGGRSGEQFF.

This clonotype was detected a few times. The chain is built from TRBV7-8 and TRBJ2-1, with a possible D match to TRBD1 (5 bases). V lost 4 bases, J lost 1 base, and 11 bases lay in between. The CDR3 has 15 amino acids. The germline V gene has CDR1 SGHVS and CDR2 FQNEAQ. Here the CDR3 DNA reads TGTGCCAGCAGCTGGGGCGGTACTTCCTACAATGAGCAGTTCTTC. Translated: CASSWGGTSYNEQFF.